This T cell receptor (beta chain) is from a study of OX40 agonist ivuxolimab in advanced cancers. The wider study: Patients enrolled in dose escalation were diagnosed with hepatocellular carcinoma, melanoma, renal cell or head and neck cancer.

Assay used: immunoSEQ multiplex PCR; TCRdb lists only in-frame clones, some missing. The profile shows about 64,000 clones, approximately 79% of them singletons. With 7 bases clipped from V and 4 bases from J, the junction kept 6 bases outside the gene matches. CDR3 length: 14 residues. From germline, CDR1 is MNHEY and CDR2 SVGAGI. Blood samples were obtained at baseline, cycle 4 day 1, and cycle 7 day 1. The sample was CD4+ or CD8+ T cells sorted from blood, taken in a trial of the OX40 agonist ivuxolimab. The V and J genes are TRBV6-5 and TRBJ2-1; 8 bases match TRBD2. This clonotype originated in an adult with an advanced solid tumor such as melanoma, head and neck, liver or kidney cancer. CDR3 nucleotides: TGTGCCAGCACGGGGGGGAGGGGATACAATGAGCAGTTCTTC. Amino acids: CASTGGRGYNEQFF.